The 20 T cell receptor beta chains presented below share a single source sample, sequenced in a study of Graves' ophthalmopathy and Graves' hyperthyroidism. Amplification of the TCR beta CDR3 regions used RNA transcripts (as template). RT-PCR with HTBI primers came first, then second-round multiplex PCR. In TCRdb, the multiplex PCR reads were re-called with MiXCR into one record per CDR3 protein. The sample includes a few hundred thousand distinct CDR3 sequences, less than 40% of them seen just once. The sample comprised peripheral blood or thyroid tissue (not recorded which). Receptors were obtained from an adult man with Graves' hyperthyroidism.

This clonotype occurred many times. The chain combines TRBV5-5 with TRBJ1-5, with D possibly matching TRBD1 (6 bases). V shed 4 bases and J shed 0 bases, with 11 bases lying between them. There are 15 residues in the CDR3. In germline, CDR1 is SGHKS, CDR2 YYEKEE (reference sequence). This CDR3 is CASSPGQISNQPQHF. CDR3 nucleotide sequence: TGTGCCAGCAGCCCAGGACAGATTAGCAATCAGCCCCAGCATTTT.

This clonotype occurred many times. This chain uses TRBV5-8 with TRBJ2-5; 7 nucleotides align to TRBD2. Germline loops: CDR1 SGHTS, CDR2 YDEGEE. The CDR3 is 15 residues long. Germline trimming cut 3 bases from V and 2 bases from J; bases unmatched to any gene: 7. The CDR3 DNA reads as TGTGCCAGCAGCTGGGGCGGGAGTAGTCAAGAGACCCAGTACTTC. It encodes CASSWGGSSQETQYF.

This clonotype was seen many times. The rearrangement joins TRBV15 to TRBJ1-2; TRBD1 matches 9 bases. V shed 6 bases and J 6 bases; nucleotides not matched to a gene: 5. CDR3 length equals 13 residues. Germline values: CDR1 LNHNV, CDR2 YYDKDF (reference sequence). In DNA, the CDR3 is TGTGCCACCAGAAGGACAGGGGTAAATGGCTACACCTTC. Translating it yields CATRRTGVNGYTF.

Here the CDR3 DNA reads TGTGCCACCAGCAGAGATCGGGGCAGCTACGAGCATTTT. Its protein is CATSRDRGSYEHF. The chain carries TRBV15 and TRBJ1-5; perhaps TRBD1 as D (5 bases). Germline loops: CDR1 LNHNV, CDR2 YYDKDF (reference sequence). The CDR3 spans 13 residues. V lost 0 bases to trimming and J lost 14 bases, with 14 bases between them. The whole variable domain, remainder taken from reference TRBV15 and TRBJ1-5, is DAMVIQNPRYQVTQFGKPVTLSCSQTLNHNVMYWYQQKSSQAPKLLFHYYDKDFNNEADTPDNFQSRRPNTSFCFLDIRSPGLGDTAMYLCATSRDRGSYEHFGDGTRLSIL.

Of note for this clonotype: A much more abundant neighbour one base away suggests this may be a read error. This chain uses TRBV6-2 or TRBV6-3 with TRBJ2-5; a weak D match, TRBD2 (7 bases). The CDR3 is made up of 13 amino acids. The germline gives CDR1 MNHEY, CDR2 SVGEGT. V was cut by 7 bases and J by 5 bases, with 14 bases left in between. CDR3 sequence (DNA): TGTGCCAGCAAGGGGGGGACCGGGGAGACCCAGTACTTC. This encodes CASKGGTGETQYF.

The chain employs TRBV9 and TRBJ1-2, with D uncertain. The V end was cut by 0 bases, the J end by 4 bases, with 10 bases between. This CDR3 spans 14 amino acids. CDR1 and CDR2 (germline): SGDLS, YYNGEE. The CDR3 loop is CASSVEAGSYGYTF. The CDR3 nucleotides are TGTGCCAGCAGCGTAGAAGCGGGGAGCTATGGCTACACCTTC.

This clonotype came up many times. CDR3 sequence: CASSTPLTGELFF. The CDR3 nucleotides read TGTGCCAGTAGTACCCCCCTCACCGGGGAGCTGTTTTTT. The genes are TRBV19 and TRBJ2-2; no firm D call. Trimming left V 4 bases short and J 4 bases short, with 7 bases between. Per germline, CDR1 LNHDA and CDR2 SQIVND (reference sequence). The CDR3 is 13 amino acids. The whole variable domain, filled in from reference TRBV19 and TRBJ2-2, reads DGGITQSPKYLFRKEGQNVTLSCEQNLNHDAMYWYRQDPGQGLRLIYYSQIVNDFQKGDIAEGYSVSREKKESFPLTVTSAQKNPTAFYLCASSTPLTGELFFGEGSRLTVL.

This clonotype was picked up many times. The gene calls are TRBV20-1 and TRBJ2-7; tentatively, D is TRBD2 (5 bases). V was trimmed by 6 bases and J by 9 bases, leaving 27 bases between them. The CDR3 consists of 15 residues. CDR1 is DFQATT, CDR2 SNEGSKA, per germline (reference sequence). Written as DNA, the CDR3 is TGCAGTGCCAGAACTAGACCCCCCGACCCCCCCTCGCAGTACTTC. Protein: CSARTRPPDPPSQYF.

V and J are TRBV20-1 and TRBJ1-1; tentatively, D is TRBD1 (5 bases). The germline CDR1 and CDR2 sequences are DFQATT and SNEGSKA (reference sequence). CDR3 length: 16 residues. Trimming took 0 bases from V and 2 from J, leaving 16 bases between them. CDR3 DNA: TGCAGTGCTAGAGATTACAGCGCAGGGTTAAACACTGAAGCTTTCTTT. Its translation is CSARDYSAGLNTEAFF.

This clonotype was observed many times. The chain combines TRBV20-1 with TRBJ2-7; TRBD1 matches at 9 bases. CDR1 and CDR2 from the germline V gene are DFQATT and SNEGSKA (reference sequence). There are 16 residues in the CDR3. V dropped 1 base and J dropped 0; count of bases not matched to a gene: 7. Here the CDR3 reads CSARAPPGQGSYEQYF. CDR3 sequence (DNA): TGCAGTGCTAGAGCCCCCCCGGGACAGGGCTCCTACGAGCAGTACTTC.

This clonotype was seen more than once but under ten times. As DNA, the CDR3 is TGTGCCAGCAGCCCCGACGGCCTGACTTTC. This codes for CASSPDGLTF. The chain couples TRBV7-8 to TRBJ2-6, with D hard to call. Trimming stripped 5 bases from V and 15 bases from J, with 8 bases between. There are 10 residues in the CDR3. Germline CDR1 is SGHVS and CDR2 is FQNEAQ. Full variable domain (remainder filled in from reference TRBV7-8 and TRBJ2-6): GAGVSQSPRYKVAKRGQDVALRCDPISGHVSLFWYQQALGQGPEFLTYFQNEAQLDKSGLPSDRFFAERPEGSVSTLKIQRTQQEDSAVYLCASSPDGLTFGAGSRLTVL.

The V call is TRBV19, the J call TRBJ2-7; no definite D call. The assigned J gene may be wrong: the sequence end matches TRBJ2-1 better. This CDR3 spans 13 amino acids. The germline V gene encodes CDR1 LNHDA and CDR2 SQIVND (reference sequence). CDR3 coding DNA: TGTGCCAGTAGTATAGGTCCCACATGGGAGCAGTTCTTC. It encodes CASSIGPTWEQFF.

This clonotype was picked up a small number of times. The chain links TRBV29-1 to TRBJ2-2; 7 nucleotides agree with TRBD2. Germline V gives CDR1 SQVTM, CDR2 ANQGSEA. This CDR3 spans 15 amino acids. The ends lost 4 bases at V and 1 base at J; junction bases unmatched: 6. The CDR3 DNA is TGCAGCGTTGTGAGGCCTAGCGGGAACACCGGGGAGCTGTTTTTT. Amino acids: CSVVRPSGNTGELFF.

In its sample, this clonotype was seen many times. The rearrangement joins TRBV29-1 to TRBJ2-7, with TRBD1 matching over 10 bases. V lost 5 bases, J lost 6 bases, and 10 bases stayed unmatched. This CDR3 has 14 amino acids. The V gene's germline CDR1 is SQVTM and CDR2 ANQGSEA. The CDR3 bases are TGCAGCGTTATGTTGGGACAGGGGAAAGGCGAGCAGTACTTC. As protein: CSVMLGQGKGEQYF.

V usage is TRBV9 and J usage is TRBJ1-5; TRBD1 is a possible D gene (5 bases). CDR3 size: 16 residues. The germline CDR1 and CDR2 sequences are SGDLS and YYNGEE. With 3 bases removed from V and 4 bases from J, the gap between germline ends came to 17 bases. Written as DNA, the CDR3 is TGTGCCAGCAGCGGACGACTAGCGGGGGGAAATCAGCCCCAGCATTTT. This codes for CASSGRLAGGNQPQHF.

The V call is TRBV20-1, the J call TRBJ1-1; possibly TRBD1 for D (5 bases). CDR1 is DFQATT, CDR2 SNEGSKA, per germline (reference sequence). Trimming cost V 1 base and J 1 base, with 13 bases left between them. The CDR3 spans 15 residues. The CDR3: CSARAPRGGNTEAFF. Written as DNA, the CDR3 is TGCAGTGCTAGAGCCCCTAGGGGAGGGAACACTGAAGCTTTCTTT.

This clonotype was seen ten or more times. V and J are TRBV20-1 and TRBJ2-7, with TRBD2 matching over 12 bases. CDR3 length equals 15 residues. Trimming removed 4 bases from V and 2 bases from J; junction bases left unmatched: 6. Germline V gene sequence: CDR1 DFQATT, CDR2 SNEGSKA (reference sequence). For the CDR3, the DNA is TGCAGTGCTACCAATCTAGCGGGGGGGCCCTACGAGCAGTACTTC. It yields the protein CSATNLAGGPYEQYF.

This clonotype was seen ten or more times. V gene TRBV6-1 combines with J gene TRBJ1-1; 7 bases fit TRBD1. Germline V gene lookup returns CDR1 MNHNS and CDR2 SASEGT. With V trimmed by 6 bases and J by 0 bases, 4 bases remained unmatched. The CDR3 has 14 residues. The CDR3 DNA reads TGTGCCAGCAGCTTACAGGGGATGAACACTGAAGCTTTCTTT. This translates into CASSLQGMNTEAFF.

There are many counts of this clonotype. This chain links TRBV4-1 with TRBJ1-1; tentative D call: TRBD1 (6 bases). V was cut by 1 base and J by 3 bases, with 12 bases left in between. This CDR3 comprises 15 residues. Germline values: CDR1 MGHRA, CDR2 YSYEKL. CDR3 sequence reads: CASSQGVTGYTEAFF. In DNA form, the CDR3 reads TGCGCCAGCAGCCAAGGGGTAACAGGGTACACTGAAGCTTTCTTT.

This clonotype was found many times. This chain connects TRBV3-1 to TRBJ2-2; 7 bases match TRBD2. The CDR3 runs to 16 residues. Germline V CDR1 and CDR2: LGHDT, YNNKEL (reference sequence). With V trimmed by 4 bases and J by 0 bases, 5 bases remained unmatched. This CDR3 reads CASSRPGTTNTGELFF. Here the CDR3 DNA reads TGTGCCAGCAGCCGTCCCGGGACTACGAACACCGGGGAGCTGTTTTTT.